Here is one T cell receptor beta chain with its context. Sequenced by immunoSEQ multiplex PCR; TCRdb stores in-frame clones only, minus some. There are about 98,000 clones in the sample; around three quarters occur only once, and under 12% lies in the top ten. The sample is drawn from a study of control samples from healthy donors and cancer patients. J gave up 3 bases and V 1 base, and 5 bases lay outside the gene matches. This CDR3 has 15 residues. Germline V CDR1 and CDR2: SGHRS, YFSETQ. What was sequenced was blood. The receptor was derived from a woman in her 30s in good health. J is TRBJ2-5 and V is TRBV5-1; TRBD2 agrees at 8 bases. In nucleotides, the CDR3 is TGCGCCAGCAGCTTGACGGCCGGGGGGGAAGAGACCCAGTACTTC. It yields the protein CASSLTAGGEETQYF. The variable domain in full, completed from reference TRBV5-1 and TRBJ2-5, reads KAGVTQTPRYLIKTRGQQVTLSCSPISGHRSVSWYQQTPGQGLQFLFEYFSETQRNKGNFPGRFSGRQFSNSRSEMNVSTLELGDSALYLCASSLTAGGEETQYFGPGTRLLVL.